The source of this TCR beta chain is a study of T cells after yellow fever vaccination. Whole-study findings and limits: The secondary T-cell response peaked on day 5, not day 15, but was weaker.

TCRdb re-called the 5' RACE reads with MiXCR, one entry per CDR3 protein. The sample carries a few hundred thousand distinct CDR3 sequences, approximately 8% recorded once. The CDR3 spans 17 residues. Germline CDR1 is SGHRS and CDR2 is YFSETQ. The V segment lost 3 bases and the J segment 0 bases; nucleotides outside the gene matches: 7. This clonotype was picked up many times. Its matching antigen is unknown. This TCR was recovered from a man aged 18 to 29 who received the YFV17D yellow fever vaccine. The starting material was CD4+ T cells sorted from PBMCs, obtained 5 days after the yellow fever booster vaccination. This chain uses TRBV5-1 with TRBJ2-1; 9 nucleotides match TRBD2. CDR3 region: CASSSSAGGSSYNEQFF. CDR3 DNA: TGCGCCAGCAGCTCGTCAGCGGGGGGAAGCTCCTACAATGAGCAGTTCTTC.